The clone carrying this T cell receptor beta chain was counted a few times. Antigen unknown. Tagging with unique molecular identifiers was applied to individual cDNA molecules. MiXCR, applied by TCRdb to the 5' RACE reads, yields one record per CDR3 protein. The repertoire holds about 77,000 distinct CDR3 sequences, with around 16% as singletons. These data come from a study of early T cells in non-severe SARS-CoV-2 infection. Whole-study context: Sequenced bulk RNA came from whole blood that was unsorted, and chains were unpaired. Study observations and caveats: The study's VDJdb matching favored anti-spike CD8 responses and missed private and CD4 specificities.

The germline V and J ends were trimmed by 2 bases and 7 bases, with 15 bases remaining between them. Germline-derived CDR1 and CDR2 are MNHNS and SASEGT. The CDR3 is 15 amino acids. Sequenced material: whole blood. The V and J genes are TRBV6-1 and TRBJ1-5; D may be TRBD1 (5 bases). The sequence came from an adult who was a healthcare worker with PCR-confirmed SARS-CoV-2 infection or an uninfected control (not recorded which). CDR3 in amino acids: CASSELGGVVQPQHF. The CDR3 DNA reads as TGTGCCAGCAGTGAATTGGGGGGGGTAGTGCAGCCCCAGCATTTT.